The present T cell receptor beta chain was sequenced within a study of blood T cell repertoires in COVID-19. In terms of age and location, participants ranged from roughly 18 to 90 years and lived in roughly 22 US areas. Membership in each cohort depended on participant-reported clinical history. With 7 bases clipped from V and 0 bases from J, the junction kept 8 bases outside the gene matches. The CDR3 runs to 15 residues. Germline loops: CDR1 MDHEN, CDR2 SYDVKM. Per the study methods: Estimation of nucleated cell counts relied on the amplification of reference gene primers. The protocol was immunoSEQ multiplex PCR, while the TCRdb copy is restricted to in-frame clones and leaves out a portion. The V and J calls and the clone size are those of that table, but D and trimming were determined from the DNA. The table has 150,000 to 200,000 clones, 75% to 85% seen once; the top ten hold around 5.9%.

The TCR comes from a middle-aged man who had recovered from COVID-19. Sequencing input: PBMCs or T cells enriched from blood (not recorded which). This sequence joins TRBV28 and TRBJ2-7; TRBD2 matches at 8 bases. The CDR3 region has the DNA TGTGCCAGCAACGACCCGGGGGGGGCCTCCTACGAGCAGTACTTC. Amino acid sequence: CASNDPGGASYEQYF.